A selection of T cell receptor beta chains follows, all from one sample in a study of CD8+ T cells in alopecia areata. This table comes from immunoSEQ multiplex PCR, and its TCRdb copy is limited to in-frame clones, with some not included. The sample lists about 120,000 clones, 56% occurring once. This material consisted of CD4+ T cells sorted from blood, taken at week 24, from a patient treated with tofacitinib. The receptors originated from a human donor with alopecia areata. Both conserved end residues are part of each CDR3. The order of the fields is clone size, V gene, J gene, D gene, CDR3 protein, CDR3 DNA. D genes are given only for firm matches. A clone size is listed for some rows: how often the clone was seen (once, few, many), or a class if it is expanded.

clone_size: .; v_call: TRBV27; j_call: TRBJ1-2; d_call: .; cdr3_aa: CASSPRDGYTF; cdr3_nt: TGTGCCAGCAGTCCCAGGGATGGCTACACCTTC
clone_size: once; v_call: TRBV5-6; j_call: TRBJ2-4; d_call: .; cdr3_aa: CASQLGGQAKNIQYF; cdr3_nt: TGTGCCAGCCAGCTCGGGGGACAGGCCAAAAACATTCAGTACTTC
clone_size: .; v_call: TRBV5-1; j_call: TRBJ1-6; d_call: .; cdr3_aa: CASSLDSPYNSPLHF; cdr3_nt: TGCGCCAGCAGCTTGGACAGCCCCTATAATTCACCCCTCCACTTT
clone_size: .; v_call: TRBV5-1; j_call: TRBJ2-5; d_call: .; cdr3_aa: CASSLRPGEKETQYF; cdr3_nt: TGCGCCAGCAGCTTGAGGCCGGGAGAGAAAGAGACCCAGTACTTC
clone_size: .; v_call: TRBV30; j_call: TRBJ1-5; d_call: .; cdr3_aa: CAWSPQGNQPQHF; cdr3_nt: TGTGCCTGGAGTCCGCAGGGAAATCAGCCCCAGCATTTT
clone_size: many; v_call: TRBV6-6; j_call: TRBJ1-1; d_call: .; cdr3_aa: CASSPTGMNTEAFF; cdr3_nt: TGTGCCAGCAGTCCAACAGGAATGAACACTGAAGCTTTCTTT
clone_size: .; v_call: TRBV5-1; j_call: TRBJ2-5; d_call: .; cdr3_aa: CASSLNAAQSVETQYF; cdr3_nt: TGCGCCAGCAGCTTGAATGCTGCACAGTCGGTGGAGACCCAGTACTTC
clone_size: .; v_call: TRBV2; j_call: TRBJ1-2; d_call: .; cdr3_aa: CASSEALQGLGYTF; cdr3_nt: TGTGCCAGCAGTGAAGCGCTTCAGGGTTTGGGCTACACCTTC
clone_size: .; v_call: TRBV28; j_call: TRBJ2-5; d_call: .; cdr3_aa: CASSRLRETQYF; cdr3_nt: TGTGCCAGCAGCCGACTCCGGGAGACCCAGTACTTC
clone_size: once; v_call: TRBV7-9; j_call: TRBJ2-7; d_call: .; cdr3_aa: CASSKDTTYEQYF; cdr3_nt: TGTGCCAGCAGCAAGGACACCACCTACGAGCAGTACTTC
clone_size: .; v_call: TRBV15; j_call: TRBJ1-2; d_call: .; cdr3_aa: CATSRGQVPNYGYTF; cdr3_nt: TGTGCCACCAGCAGAGGACAGGTTCCTAACTATGGCTACACCTTC
clone_size: many; v_call: TRBV2; j_call: TRBJ1-1; d_call: .; cdr3_aa: CASSEVGVVGTEAFF; cdr3_nt: TGTGCCAGCAGTGAAGTTGGGGTAGTCGGGACTGAAGCTTTCTTT
clone_size: .; v_call: TRBV10-3; j_call: TRBJ1-5; d_call: TRBD1; cdr3_aa: CASIGTGNQPQHF; cdr3_nt: TGTGCCTCAATTGGGACAGGTAATCAGCCCCAGCATTTT
clone_size: few; v_call: TRBV23-1; j_call: TRBJ1-2; d_call: TRBD1; cdr3_aa: CATLGGSGYGYTF; cdr3_nt: TGCGCCACCCTAGGGGGCAGTGGCTATGGCTACACCTTC
clone_size: .; v_call: TRBV6-5; j_call: TRBJ2-5; d_call: TRBD2; cdr3_aa: CASSGEGPQYF; cdr3_nt: TGTGCCAGCAGTGGGGAGGGGCCCCAGTACTTC
clone_size: .; v_call: TRBV4-3; j_call: TRBJ1-2; d_call: TRBD1; cdr3_aa: CASSPQGANYGYTF; cdr3_nt: TGCGCCAGCAGCCCGCAGGGGGCTAACTATGGCTACACCTTC
clone_size: .; v_call: TRBV30; j_call: TRBJ2-4; d_call: .; cdr3_aa: CAWSPENIQYF; cdr3_nt: TGTGCCTGGAGTCCCGAAAACATTCAGTACTTC
clone_size: few; v_call: TRBV5-1; j_call: TRBJ1-1; d_call: .; cdr3_aa: CASSLTRQQNTEAFF; cdr3_nt: TGCGCCAGCAGCTTGACCAGACAGCAGAACACTGAAGCTTTCTTT
clone_size: .; v_call: TRBV2; j_call: TRBJ2-3; d_call: TRBD2; cdr3_aa: CASSERKASGGADTQYF; cdr3_nt: TGTGCCAGCAGTGAGAGAAAAGCTAGCGGGGGGGCAGATACGCAGTATTTT
clone_size: .; v_call: TRBV27; j_call: TRBJ2-3; d_call: .; cdr3_aa: CASSFRGGSANTQYF; cdr3_nt: TGTGCCAGCAGTTTCAGAGGGGGATCAGCGAATACGCAGTATTTT
clone_size: .; v_call: TRBV5-1; j_call: TRBJ2-5; d_call: TRBD1; cdr3_aa: CASSKGTEQETQYF; cdr3_nt: TGCGCCAGCAGCAAAGGGACAGAGCAAGAGACCCAGTACTTC
clone_size: .; v_call: TRBV7-9; j_call: TRBJ2-5; d_call: .; cdr3_aa: CASSLARWETQYF; cdr3_nt: TGTGCCAGCAGCTTAGCTAGATGGGAGACCCAGTACTTC
clone_size: .; v_call: TRBV30; j_call: TRBJ2-6; d_call: TRBD1; cdr3_aa: CAWYRGTLVSGANVLTF; cdr3_nt: TGTGCCTGGTACAGGGGGACACTCGTCTCTGGGGCCAACGTCCTGACTTTC
clone_size: .; v_call: TRBV30; j_call: TRBJ1-1; d_call: TRBD1; cdr3_aa: CAWSDTGARRGWTEAFF; cdr3_nt: TGTGCCTGGAGCGACACAGGGGCACGACGGGGGTGGACTGAAGCTTTCTTT
clone_size: few; v_call: TRBV6-6; j_call: TRBJ2-4; d_call: .; cdr3_aa: CASSYGLGKNIQYF; cdr3_nt: TGTGCCAGCAGTTACGGCCTGGGCAAAAACATTCAGTACTTC
clone_size: .; v_call: TRBV4-3; j_call: TRBJ2-2; d_call: .; cdr3_aa: CASSQESLNTGELFF; cdr3_nt: TGCGCCAGCAGCCAAGAGAGCTTGAACACCGGGGAGCTGTTTTTT
clone_size: .; v_call: TRBV6-5; j_call: TRBJ2-1; d_call: .; cdr3_aa: CASILKGYNEQFF; cdr3_nt: TGTGCCAGCATCCTAAAAGGGTACAATGAGCAGTTCTTC
clone_size: .; v_call: TRBV6-1; j_call: TRBJ1-5; d_call: TRBD1; cdr3_aa: CASSEGQGWNQPQHF; cdr3_nt: TGTGCCAGCAGTGAAGGACAGGGGTGGAATCAGCCCCAGCATTTT
clone_size: .; v_call: TRBV5-1; j_call: TRBJ1-1; d_call: .; cdr3_aa: CASSLMENTEAFF; cdr3_nt: TGCGCCAGCAGCTTGATGGAGAACACTGAAGCTTTCTTT
clone_size: .; v_call: TRBV15; j_call: TRBJ2-1; d_call: .; cdr3_aa: CATSRGDTAISYNEQFF; cdr3_nt: TGTGCCACCAGCAGAGGGGACACGGCGATCTCCTACAATGAGCAGTTCTTC
clone_size: .; v_call: TRBV29-1; j_call: TRBJ1-2; d_call: TRBD1; cdr3_aa: CSVGGQGNGYTF; cdr3_nt: TGCAGCGTTGGAGGACAGGGGAACGGCTACACCTTC
clone_size: few; v_call: TRBV27; j_call: TRBJ1-2; d_call: .; cdr3_aa: CASTLPGGLGGYTF; cdr3_nt: TGTGCCAGCACCCTTCCCGGTGGCCTCGGAGGCTACACCTTC
clone_size: .; v_call: TRBV2; j_call: TRBJ2-5; d_call: TRBD2; cdr3_aa: CASSQERGAQETQYF; cdr3_nt: TGTGCCAGCAGCCAGGAGCGGGGGGCTCAAGAGACCCAGTACTTC
clone_size: few; v_call: TRBV10-3; j_call: TRBJ2-3; d_call: .; cdr3_aa: CAISDSTGSDTQYF; cdr3_nt: TGTGCCATCAGTGATTCTACCGGGTCAGATACGCAGTATTTT
clone_size: .; v_call: TRBV2; j_call: TRBJ1-5; d_call: .; cdr3_aa: CASRRDNNQPQHF; cdr3_nt: TGTGCCAGCAGACGGGACAACAATCAGCCCCAGCATTTT
clone_size: .; v_call: TRBV29-1; j_call: TRBJ1-1; d_call: .; cdr3_aa: CSVSQGARGTEAFF; cdr3_nt: TGCAGCGTATCTCAAGGGGCAAGGGGAACTGAAGCTTTCTTT
clone_size: .; v_call: TRBV30; j_call: TRBJ1-2; d_call: TRBD1; cdr3_aa: CAWILRGQGGFGYTF; cdr3_nt: TGTGCCTGGATCCTACGGGGACAGGGAGGGTTTGGCTACACCTTC
clone_size: .; v_call: TRBV11-1; j_call: TRBJ1-4; d_call: .; cdr3_aa: CASSHGGEKLFF; cdr3_nt: TGTGCCAGCAGTCACGGAGGGGAAAAACTGTTTTTT
clone_size: .; v_call: TRBV7-7; j_call: TRBJ2-5; d_call: .; cdr3_aa: CASSSQGQETQYF; cdr3_nt: TGTGCTAGCAGCTCACAGGGTCAAGAGACCCAGTACTTC
clone_size: .; v_call: TRBV29-1; j_call: TRBJ1-1; d_call: .; cdr3_aa: CSVSAGRDTEAFF; cdr3_nt: TGCAGCGTCTCGGCCGGGAGGGACACTGAAGCTTTCTTT
clone_size: many; v_call: TRBV11-2; j_call: TRBJ1-6; d_call: .; cdr3_aa: CASSSQPRSLSPLHF; cdr3_nt: TGTGCCAGCAGCTCACAACCAAGGAGTCTATCACCCCTCCACTTT
clone_size: .; v_call: TRBV4-1; j_call: TRBJ1-6; d_call: TRBD1; cdr3_aa: CASSRGQGVLSPLHF; cdr3_nt: TGCGCCAGCAGCCGAGGACAGGGAGTTCTTTCACCCCTCCACTTT